The present T cell receptor (beta chain) was sequenced within a study of blood T cell repertoires in COVID-19 (dated by TCRdb to 2018 to 2021). Describing the broader study: Samples covering the acute and convalescent phases of COVID-19 were provided by collaborators in the United States, Italy and Spain. The prospective study material was composed of cDNA or gDNA derived from T cells, B-cell-depleted T cells, or PBMCs. The dataset comprised deeply sampled blood TCRbeta repertoires from subjects exposed to, actively infected with, or recovered from COVID-19. The repertoires were made available in a free public database intended to serve as a resource for research on the immune response to SARS-CoV-2. Samples were obtained from the ongoing ImmuneRACE study (first 160 participants) and from about 1,300 subjects provided by 6 global collaborators. Sample metadata almost always included a de-identified subject ID, COVID-19 status, age in years and sex. HLA class I and class II types, where available, came from metadata supplied by the sample provider rather than from assay-based typing. What the work shows at the level of the full study, not this receptor alone: The amount of clinical and demographic metadata varied by source and participant and was provided uncurated.

In Seattle, one collaborating source enrolled patients while the infection was active and tracked those patients longitudinally over the course of disease. Each collaborating institution followed its own protocols to collect whole blood in K2EDTA tubes. Collaborator samples were shipped for TCRbeta analysis as frozen whole blood, isolated PBMCs, or DNA extracted from either sample type. Trimming removed 4 bases from V and 1 base from J, leaving 13 bases between the germline ends. Counted from cysteine to phenylalanine, this CDR3 has 15 amino acids. The kept DNA is CDR3 alone, 45 bases in frame from the first base. The germline V gene gives CDR1 as SQVTM and CDR2 as ANQGSEA. Comments on this clone: The clone's antigen remains unknown. Nothing much larger sits one base from this clone, and base qualities are not available.

TCRbeta CDR3 regions were amplified from genomic DNA using the immunoSEQ Assay, a bias-controlled multiplex PCR. The original methods were these. The number of nucleated cells in each sample was estimated by amplification of reference gene primers within the assay. To quantify the absolute abundance of each unique TCRbeta CDR3 rearrangement, sequence reads were collapsed and filtered. For each sample, productive Simpson clonality was calculated as the square root of Simpson's diversity index over productive rearrangements. This immuneACCESS table, as held by TCRdb, lists in-frame sequences with V and J called but not all clones. Of the missing ones, under half trace to an unresolved V gene in checked studies; the others have no known cause. For V, J and clone size, that table is used; D and trimming come from the DNA. Across this sample there are about 320,000 clones, with 70% to 90% seen only once. The ten largest account for 1.6% of the sample.

Sequenced sample: peripheral blood. This TCR was sampled from a woman in her thirties with COVID-19, enrolled during active disease. The V gene is TRBV29-1 and the J gene is TRBJ2-2; the D gene is not confidently resolved. Read as DNA, the sequence is TGCAGCGTTGGTCTCAGGTTCGGGAACACCGGGGAGCTGTTTTTT. This yields the protein CSVGLRFGNTGELFF.